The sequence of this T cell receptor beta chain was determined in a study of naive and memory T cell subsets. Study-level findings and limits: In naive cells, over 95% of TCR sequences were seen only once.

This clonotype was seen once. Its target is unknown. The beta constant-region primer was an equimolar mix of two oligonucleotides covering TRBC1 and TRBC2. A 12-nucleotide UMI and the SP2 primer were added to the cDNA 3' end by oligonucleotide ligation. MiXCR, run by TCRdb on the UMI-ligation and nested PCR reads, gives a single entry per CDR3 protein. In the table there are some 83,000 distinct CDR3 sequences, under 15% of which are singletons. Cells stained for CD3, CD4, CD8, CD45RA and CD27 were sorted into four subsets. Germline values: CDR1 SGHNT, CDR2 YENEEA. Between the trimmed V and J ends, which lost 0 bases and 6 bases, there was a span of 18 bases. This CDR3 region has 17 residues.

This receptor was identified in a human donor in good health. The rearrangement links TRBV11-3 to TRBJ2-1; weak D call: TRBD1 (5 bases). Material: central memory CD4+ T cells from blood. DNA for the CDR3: TGTGCCAGCAGCTTAGAACAGGTTCCAGGGCAAAGCAATGAGCAGTTCTTC. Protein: CASSLEQVPGQSNEQFF.